The table lists the clone carrying this T cell receptor beta chain with many counts. Each CDR3 protein gets one entry after TCRdb re-called the RACE reads with MiXCR. Of approximately 160,000 distinct CDR3 sequences listed, around 30% are singletons. This entry comes from a study of human T cells and chemical hapten exposure. Germline V gene data show CDR1 as SGHTA and CDR2 as FQGNSA. Trimming stripped 5 bases from V and 5 bases from J, with 10 bases between. CDR3 length equals 13 residues. The time point denotes: patch test 3, about 24 weeks after DPC sensitization. Described treatment: therapeutic diphenylcyclopropenone sensitization with weekly scalp DPC. Extraction of total RNA was performed on unfractionated whole blood.

The genes are TRBV7-2 and TRBJ2-1, with a tentative D call TRBD2 (6 bases). The TCR originated in a woman aged 18-35 years with alopecia areata. Some clones in this sample may be carry-over from other donors' samples. The source material was whole blood, sampled in connection with sensitization to the hapten diphenylcyclopropenone (DPC). The CDR3 nucleotides read TGTGCCAGCAGCCCCCGGGGGAACAATGAGCAGTTCTTC. Amino acids: CASSPRGNNEQFF.